Reported below is one TCR beta chain. Its antigen is unidentified. A much larger clonotype is one base distant, so this may be a read error. The sorting of naive CD8 T cells used the CD8+CD4-CCR7+CD45RA+ phenotype. The data were obtained in a study of molecular identifiers for immune sequencing clone quantification. Study background: RNA, taken in replicates from approximately 20,000 or 100,000 naive CD8 cells, was split five ways, with four sequenced. General observations from the study: In a background of about 1 million naive cells, spiked Jurkat TCR RNA from one cell was reportedly detectable.

It was with previously described methods and listed TCR primers that bulk TCR libraries were made. TCRdb called the PCR reads again in MiXCR, with one record for every CDR3 protein. This sample has a few hundred thousand distinct CDR3 sequences, with roughly a quarter found just once. CDR3 length: 15 amino acids. CDR1 is SEHNR, CDR2 FQNEAQ, per germline (reference sequence). Trimming took 7 bases from V and 5 from J; bases not matched to a gene: 8. Sequenced sample: naive CD8+ T cells from blood, with Jurkat cell RNA spiked in. Specified subset: FACS-sorted CD8+CD4-CCR7+CD45RA+ naive T cells. The chain has TRBV7-9 and TRBJ2-7; 13 bases are shared with TRBD2. The clonotype originates from a human donor in good health. Some libraries in this study had Jurkat cell RNA spiked in. The CDR3 DNA sequence: TGTGCCAGCACCCTTCGACTAGCGGGGGGTAACGAGCAGTACTTC. It codes for CASTLRLAGGNEQYF.